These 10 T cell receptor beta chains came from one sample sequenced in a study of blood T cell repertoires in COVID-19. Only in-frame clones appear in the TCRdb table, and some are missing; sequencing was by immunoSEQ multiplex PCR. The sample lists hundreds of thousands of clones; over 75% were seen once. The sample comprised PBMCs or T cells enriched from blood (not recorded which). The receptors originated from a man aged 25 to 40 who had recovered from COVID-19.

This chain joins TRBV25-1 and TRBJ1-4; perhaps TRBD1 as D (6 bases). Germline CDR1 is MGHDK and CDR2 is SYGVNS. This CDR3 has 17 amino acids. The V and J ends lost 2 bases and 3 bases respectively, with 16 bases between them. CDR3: CASSEGLRGLANEKLFF. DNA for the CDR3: TGTGCCAGCAGTGAAGGTCTCAGGGGATTGGCTAATGAAAAACTGTTTTTT.

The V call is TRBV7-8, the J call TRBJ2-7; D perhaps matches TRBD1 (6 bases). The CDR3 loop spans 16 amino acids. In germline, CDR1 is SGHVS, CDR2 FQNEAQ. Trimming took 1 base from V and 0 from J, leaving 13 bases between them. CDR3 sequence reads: CASSLGAQGVSYEQYF. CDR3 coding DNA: TGTGCCAGCAGCTTAGGAGCACAGGGCGTCTCCTACGAGCAGTACTTC.

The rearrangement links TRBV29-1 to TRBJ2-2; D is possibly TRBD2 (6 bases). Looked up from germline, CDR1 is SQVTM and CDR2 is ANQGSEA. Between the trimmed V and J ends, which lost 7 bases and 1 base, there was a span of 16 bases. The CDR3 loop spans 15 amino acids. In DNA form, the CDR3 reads TGCAGCGCCGCACTAGTGGGACTGAACACCGGGGAGCTGTTTTTT. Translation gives CSAALVGLNTGELFF.

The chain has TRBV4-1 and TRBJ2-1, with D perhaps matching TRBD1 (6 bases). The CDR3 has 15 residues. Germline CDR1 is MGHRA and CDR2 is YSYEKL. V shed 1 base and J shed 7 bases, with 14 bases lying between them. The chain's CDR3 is CASSQVTGQWNEQFF. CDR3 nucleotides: TGCGCCAGCAGCCAAGTCACAGGGCAGTGGAATGAGCAGTTCTTC.

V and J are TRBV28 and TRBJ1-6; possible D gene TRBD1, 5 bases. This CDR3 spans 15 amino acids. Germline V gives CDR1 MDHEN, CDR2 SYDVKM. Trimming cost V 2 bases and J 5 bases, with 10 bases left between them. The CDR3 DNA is TGTGCCAGCAGTTTACAACAGGCTGATAATTCACCCCTCCACTTT. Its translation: CASSLQQADNSPLHF.

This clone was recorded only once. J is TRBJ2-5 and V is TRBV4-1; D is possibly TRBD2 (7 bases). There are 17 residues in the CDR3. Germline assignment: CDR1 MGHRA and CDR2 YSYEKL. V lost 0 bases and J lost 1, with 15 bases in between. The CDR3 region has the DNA TGCGCCAGCAGCCAAGAAGGGGGGCGGGGGATCCAAGAGACCCAGTACTTC. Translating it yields CASSQEGGRGIQETQYF.

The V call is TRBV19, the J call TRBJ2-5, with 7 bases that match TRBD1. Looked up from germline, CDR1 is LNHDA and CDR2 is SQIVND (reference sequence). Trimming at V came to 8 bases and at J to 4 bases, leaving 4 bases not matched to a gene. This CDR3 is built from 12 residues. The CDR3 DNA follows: TGTGCCAGTCGACAGGGCGCAGAGACCCAGTACTTC. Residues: CASRQGAETQYF.

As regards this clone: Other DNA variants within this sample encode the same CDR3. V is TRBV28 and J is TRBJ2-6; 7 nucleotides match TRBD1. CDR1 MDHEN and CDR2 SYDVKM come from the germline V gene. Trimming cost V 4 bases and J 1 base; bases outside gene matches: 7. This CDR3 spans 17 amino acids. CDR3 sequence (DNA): TGTGCCAGCAGTTCAGGCACAGGGGTGTCTGGGGCCAACGTCCTGACTTTC. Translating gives CASSSGTGVSGANVLTF.

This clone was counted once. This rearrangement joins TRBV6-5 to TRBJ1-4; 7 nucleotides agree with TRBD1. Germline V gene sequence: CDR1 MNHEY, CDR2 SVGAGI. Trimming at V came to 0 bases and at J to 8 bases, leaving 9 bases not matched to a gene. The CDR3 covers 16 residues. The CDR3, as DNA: TGTGCCAGCAGTTACTCCCTAGGACAGGCGGGCGAAAAACTGTTTTTT. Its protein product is CASSYSLGQAGEKLFF.

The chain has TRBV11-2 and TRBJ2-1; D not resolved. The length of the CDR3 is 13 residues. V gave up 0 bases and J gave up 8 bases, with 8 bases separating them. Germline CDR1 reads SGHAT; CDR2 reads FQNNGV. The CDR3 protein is CASSLDRGDEQFF. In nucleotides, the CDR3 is TGTGCCAGCAGCTTAGATCGAGGAGATGAGCAGTTCTTC.